This T cell receptor (beta chain) appears in the sequencing data of a study of T-cell reconstitution after alpha-beta-depleted transplantation in children. Whole-study results and caveats: Expanded graft clones, several hundred of them, were reportedly the source of alpha-beta T cells about two months after transplant.

For this clonotype: The target antigen is unknown.

Germline CDR1 and CDR2: DFQATT and SNEGSKA (reference sequence). With 8 bases removed from V and 1 base from J, the gap between germline ends came to 14 bases. The CDR3 consists of 13 residues. Molecular barcoding with unique molecular identifiers was used for the TCRbeta library. TCRdb independently ran MiXCR on the PCR reads; one entry per CDR3 protein. The top ten clones hold approximately 10% of a sample with roughly 120,000 distinct CDR3 sequences, roughly 23% of them seen once. The sequence was obtained from a male patient between 2 and 15 years old who had a stem cell transplant for chronic granulomatous disease, so the T cells may come from the graft donor. This chain uses TRBV20-1 with TRBJ2-5; maybe TRBD2 (6 bases). This material consisted of PBMCs, mostly from graft donor cells, taken 180 days after TCRalphabeta/CD19-depleted stem cell transplant. CDR3 nucleotide sequence: TGCAGTCCGTCCCAGGGACTCCAAGAGACCCAGTACTTC. Translated, it gives CSPSQGLQETQYF.